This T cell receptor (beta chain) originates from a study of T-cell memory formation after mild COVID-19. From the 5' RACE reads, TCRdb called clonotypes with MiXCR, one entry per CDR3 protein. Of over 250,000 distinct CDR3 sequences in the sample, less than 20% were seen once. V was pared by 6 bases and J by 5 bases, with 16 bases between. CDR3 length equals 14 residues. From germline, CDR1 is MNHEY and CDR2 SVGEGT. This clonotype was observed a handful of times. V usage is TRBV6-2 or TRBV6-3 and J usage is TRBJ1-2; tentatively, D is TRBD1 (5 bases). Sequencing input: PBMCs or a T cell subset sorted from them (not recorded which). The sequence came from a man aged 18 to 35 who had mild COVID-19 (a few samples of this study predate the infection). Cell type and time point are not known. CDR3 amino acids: CASSPAGRTYGYTF. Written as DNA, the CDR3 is TGTGCCAGCAGCCCCGCGGGACGGACATATGGCTACACCTTC.